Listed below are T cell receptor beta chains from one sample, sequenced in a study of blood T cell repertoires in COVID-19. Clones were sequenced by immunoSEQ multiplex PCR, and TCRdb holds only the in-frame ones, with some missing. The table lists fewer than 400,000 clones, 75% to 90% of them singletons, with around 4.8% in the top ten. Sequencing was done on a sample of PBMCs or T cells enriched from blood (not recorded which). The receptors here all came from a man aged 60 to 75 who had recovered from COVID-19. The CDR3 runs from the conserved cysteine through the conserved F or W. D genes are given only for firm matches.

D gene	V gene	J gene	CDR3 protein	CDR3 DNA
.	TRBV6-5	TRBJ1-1	CASSYSKVGGDTEAFF	TGTGCCAGCAGTTACTCGAAGGTAGGAGGAGACACTGAAGCTTTCTTT
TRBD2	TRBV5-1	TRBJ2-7	CASSPGVISGYEQYF	TGCGCCAGCAGCCCGGGGGTTATTAGCGGGTACGAGCAGTACTTC
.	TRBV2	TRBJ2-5	CASSESQETQYF	TGTGCCAGCAGTGAATCTCAAGAGACCCAGTACTTC
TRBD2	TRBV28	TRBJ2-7	CASRVAGGTYEQYF	TGTGCCAGCAGGGTAGCGGGAGGCACCTACGAGCAGTACTTC
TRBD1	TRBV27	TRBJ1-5	CASRYQGGRNQPQHF	TGTGCCAGCAGGTATCAGGGGGGACGCAATCAGCCCCAGCATTTT
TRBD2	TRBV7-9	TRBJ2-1	CASTPGGWGDEQFF	TGTGCCAGCACCCCGGGGGGGTGGGGGGATGAGCAGTTCTTC
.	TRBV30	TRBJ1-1	CAWSVLTDSYTEAFF	TGTGCCTGGAGTGTACTAACCGACAGCTACACTGAAGCTTTCTTT
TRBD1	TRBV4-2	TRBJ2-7	CASSPQVGTDAYEQYF	TGTGCCAGCAGCCCCCAAGTTGGGACAGACGCCTACGAGCAGTACTTC
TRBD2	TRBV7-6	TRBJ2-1	CASSLTGTSGSNEQFF	TGTGCCAGCAGCTTAACCGGGACTAGCGGGAGTAATGAGCAGTTCTTC
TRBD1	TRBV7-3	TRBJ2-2	CASSPQGQGISGELFF	TGTGCCAGCTCTCCTCAGGGACAGGGTATTTCCGGGGAGCTGTTTTTT